This T cell receptor beta chain was identified in a study of blood T cell repertoires in COVID-19. The CDR3 sequence is 16 residues long. Trimming removed 3 bases from V and 0 bases from J; junction bases left unmatched: 5. The germline V gene has CDR1 ENHRY and CDR2 SYGVKD. Profiling relied on immunoSEQ multiplex PCR, and the TCRdb table lists in-frame clones only, not all of them. The sample lists about 97,000 clones, around 88% occurring once. This receptor was identified in a man in his fifties or sixties with COVID-19, enrolled during active disease. V is TRBV10-3 and J is TRBJ2-3; 8 nucleotides align to TRBD2. Sequencing input: peripheral blood. The CDR3 DNA reads TGTGCCATCAGTGACGTCGGGGGGGGAAGCACAGATACGCAGTATTTT. Its protein is CAISDVGGGSTDTQYF.